This T cell receptor beta chain was captured by sequencing in a study of post-analysis software for immune sequencing data. Whole-study context: The disease courses spanned relapsing-remitting, secondary progressive and progressive-relapsing forms of multiple sclerosis. Findings of the study overall: Relative to controls, patients had about five TRBV segments at higher frequency, with TRBV5-6, TRBV5-1 and TRBV20-1 among these.

Unique molecular identifiers were carried by the TCR beta cDNA libraries. TCRdb recomputed calls from the PCR reads with MiXCR, one row per CDR3 protein. This sample carries about 540,000 distinct CDR3 sequences, 30% to 40% of them seen once, and the ten largest clones take less than 6%. Germline V gene lookup returns CDR1 SGHVS and CDR2 FQNEAQ. The CDR3 is 16 residues long. Trimming stripped 3 bases from V and 8 bases from J, with 20 bases between. This clonotype was observed a handful of times. Its antigen is unknown. The gene calls are TRBV7-8 and TRBJ2-1; no clear D. The receptor's source is a girl aged 2-17 years with multiple sclerosis. Sequences were obtained from blood. CDR3 in amino acids: CASSFRSQDGWDEQFF. CDR3 in DNA: TGTGCCAGCAGCTTTCGTTCCCAGGATGGCTGGGATGAGCAGTTCTTC.